Below, 20 T cell receptor beta chains from the same sample are listed, as sequenced in a study of metastatic and nonmetastatic thyroid tumors (dated by TCRdb to about 2020). The protocol used for the library was PCR. The instrument given in TCRdb is Illumina HiSeq 4000. TCRdb reworked the public reads: Q25 trimming with fastp, MiXCR clone assembly, productive beta chains retained. The sample table holds approximately 25,000 clones, of which around an eighth were seen once. Of the sample, roughly an eighth is held by the ten largest clones. No patient had received any treatment before thyroid surgery. The material sequenced was blood. The receptor set was obtained from a female donor with papillary thyroid cancer or a benign thyroid nodule (not recorded which). Some clones in this sample may be carry-over from other donors' samples.

This clone was picked up many times. The chain joins TRBV19 to TRBJ1-6, with D perhaps matching TRBD1 (5 bases). Per the germline V gene, CDR1 is LNHDA and CDR2 is SQIVND (reference sequence). This CDR3 has 18 amino acids. V lost 3 bases and J 0 bases, leaving 15 bases between the germline ends. Here the CDR3 DNA reads TGTGCCAGTAGTATGAGACAAGGACACAGCTCCTATAATTCACCCCTCCACTTT. Translated: CASSMRQGHSSYNSPLHF. The entire variable domain, with the rest obtained from reference TRBV19 and TRBJ1-6, is as follows: DGGITQSPKYLFRKEGQNVTLSCEQNLNHDAMYWYRQDPGQGLRLIYYSQIVNDFQKGDIAEGYSVSREKKESFPLTVTSAQKNPTAFYLCASSMRQGHSSYNSPLHFGNGTRLTVT.

This clone counts as medium-sized. CDR3: CASSRVGQANSPLHF. CDR3 in DNA: TGTGCCAGCAGCCGAGTCGGACAGGCCAATTCACCCCTCCACTTT. The V call is TRBV3-1, the J call TRBJ1-6; 7 bases are shared with TRBD1. V shed 4 bases, J shed 7 bases, and the junction held 7 bases outside the gene matches. The CDR3 sequence is 15 residues long. Germline V CDR1 and CDR2: LGHDT, YNNKEL (reference sequence).

Regarding this clone: A clone one base away is much larger, so this may be a read error. The chain recombines TRBV20-1 with TRBJ2-2, with TRBD1 matching over 8 bases. This CDR3 is 15 amino acids long. Germline assignment: CDR1 DFQATT and CDR2 SNEGSKA (reference sequence). In DNA form, the CDR3 reads TGCAGTGCTACCGGACAGGGAATAAACACCGGGGAGCCGTTTTTT. Protein: CSATGQGINTGEPFF.

This clone was counted many times. The chain employs TRBV5-6 and TRBJ2-1; D gene unclear. The V end lost 2 bases, the J end lost 0 bases, and 12 bases lay between the germline ends. This CDR3 comprises 16 residues. CDR1 is SGHDT, CDR2 YYEEEE, per germline. CDR3 in amino acids: CASSLLTGPSYNEQFF. The CDR3 DNA is TGTGCCAGCAGCTTACTAACCGGGCCCTCCTACAATGAGCAGTTCTTC.

This clone was seen many times. V is TRBV24-1 and J is TRBJ2-1; 12 bases fit TRBD2. Germline V gene sequence: CDR1 KGHDR, CDR2 SFDVKD. This CDR3 is 15 amino acids long. After removal of 6 bases from V and 8 bases from J, the junction contained 7 bases not matched to a gene. CDR3 in amino acids: CATSTTSGRSYEQFF. The CDR3 DNA sequence: TGTGCCACCAGTACTACTAGCGGGAGGTCCTATGAGCAGTTCTTC.

This clone was recorded many times. The rearrangement uses TRBV2 and TRBJ2-7; 10 positions match TRBD2. CDR3 length equals 15 residues. With 6 bases clipped from V and 0 bases from J, the junction kept 5 bases outside the gene matches. Germline V gives CDR1 SNHLY, CDR2 FYNNEI. As DNA, the CDR3 is TGTGCCAGCAGCCCCATAGCGGGAGGCTCCTACGAGCAGTACTTC. Translating it yields CASSPIAGGSYEQYF.

This clone was seen a handful of times. A single base separates this from a much larger clone, so it may be a read error. At the DNA level, this CDR3 is encoded by other sequences in the same sample as well. V and J are TRBV29-1 and TRBJ1-3; unclear D gene. The CDR3 is 12 residues long. The germline V gene encodes CDR1 SQVTM and CDR2 ANQGSEA. Trimming cost V 6 bases and J 2 bases, with 8 bases left between them. Here the CDR3 reads CSVESAGNTIYF. The CDR3 nucleotides are TGCAGCGTCGAGAGTGCTGGAAACACCATATATTTT.

This clone showed up many times. This sequence may be a read error, since a much larger clone differs from it by one base. Distinct nucleotide sequences in the sample also encode this CDR3. V usage is TRBV3-1 and J usage is TRBJ2-2, with TRBD2 as a possible D gene (5 bases). There are 12 residues in the CDR3. Per the germline V gene, CDR1 is LGHDT and CDR2 is YNNKEL (reference sequence). The chain's CDR3 is CASSQDAGELFF. The CDR3 region has the DNA TGTGCCAGCAGCCAAGATGCTGGGGAGCTGTTCTTT.

This clone was counted at least ten times. This chain uses TRBV28 with TRBJ1-4; 7 positions match TRBD1. The CDR3 loop spans 15 amino acids. V trimming: 4 bases; J trimming: 10 bases; junction bases outside the gene matches: 12. Looked up from germline, CDR1 is MDHEN and CDR2 is SYDVKM. CDR3 sequence (DNA): TGTGCCAGCAGTTCCTTCGACAGGGTCTCTGGAAAACTGTTTTTT. Translating it yields CASSSFDRVSGKLFF.

This clone was recorded at least ten times. Germline is not matched at one junction end, which may reflect a read error. The V and J genes are TRBV7-9 and TRBJ2-7; perhaps TRBD2 as D (5 bases). CDR3 length: 15 amino acids. Germline V gene lookup returns CDR1 SEHNR and CDR2 FQNEAQ (reference sequence). CDR3: CASSVATRGYYEQYF. CDR3 bases: TGTGCCAGCAGCGTAGCGACGAGAGGATACTACGAGCAGTACTTC. The full variable domain, rest sourced from reference TRBV7-9 and TRBJ2-7, is DTGVSQNPRHKITKRGQNVTFRCDPISEHNRLYWYRQTLGQGPEFLTYFQNEAQLEKSRLLSDRFSAERPKGSFSTLEIQRTEQGDSAMYLCASSVATRGYYEQYFGPGTRLTVT.

The rearrangement uses TRBV6-1 and TRBJ2-1; TRBD2 might be the D (5 bases). V gave up 6 bases and J gave up 8 bases, with 17 bases separating them. CDR1 and CDR2 from the germline V gene are MNHNS and SASEGT. This CDR3 has 14 residues. CDR3 residues: CASRVGWSGDEQFF. The CDR3, as DNA: TGTGCCAGCAGGGTGGGATGGTCCGGGGATGAGCAGTTCTTC.

The rearrangement links TRBV7-9 to TRBJ2-5; the D gene could be TRBD1 or TRBD2 (5 bases each). The length of the CDR3 is 15 residues. Trimming removed 3 bases from V and 6 bases from J, with 17 bases in between. CDR1 SEHNR and CDR2 FQNEAQ come from the germline V gene (reference sequence). This CDR3 is CASSFSPEGMKTQYF. The CDR3 DNA is TGTGCCAGCAGCTTCTCCCCCGAGGGGATGAAGACCCAGTACTTC.

The gene calls are TRBV15 and TRBJ1-4; the D gene is possibly TRBD1 (6 bases). Per germline, CDR1 LNHNV and CDR2 YYDKDF (reference sequence). The germline V and J ends were trimmed by 0 bases and 7 bases, with 12 bases remaining between them. CDR3 length equals 15 residues. The CDR3 DNA reads TGTGCCACCAGCAGAGATCCGGGGGGGGCTGAAAAACTGTTTTTT. Translation: CATSRDPGGAEKLFF.

This clone was picked up many times. The chain recombines TRBV5-1 with TRBJ2-5, with D possibly matching TRBD2 (5 bases). The V gene lost 1 base and the J gene lost 3 bases, with 10 bases spanning the gap. The CDR3 totals 14 residues. Germline V gene lookup returns CDR1 SGHRS and CDR2 YFSETQ. Written as DNA, the CDR3 is TGCGCCAGCAGCTTGAGGCTAGCCGAAGAGACCCAGTACTTC. This gives the protein CASSLRLAEETQYF.

This clone was found many times. The chain's CDR3 is CASSFWGRSTYEQYF. The DNA for the CDR3 is TGTGCCAGCAGTTTTTGGGGGAGGAGCACCTACGAGCAGTACTTC. The chain has TRBV28 and TRBJ2-7, with D maybe TRBD2 (6 bases). The length of the CDR3 is 15 residues. V was clipped by 3 bases and J by 2 bases, with 14 bases between them. Looked up from germline, CDR1 is MDHEN and CDR2 is SYDVKM.

This clone was detected many times. This chain connects TRBV27 to TRBJ2-1; D call uncertain. Trimming stripped 5 bases from V and 5 bases from J, with 10 bases between. The CDR3 has 13 amino acids. Germline V gene lookup returns CDR1 MNHEY and CDR2 SMNVEV (reference sequence). CDR3 bases: TGTGCCAGCAGTCCAGTCCCACACAATGAGCAGTTCTTC. This codes for CASSPVPHNEQFF.

This clone was counted many times. The chain has TRBV28 and TRBJ1-1, with D tentatively TRBD1 (6 bases). Germline CDR1 and CDR2: MDHEN and SYDVKM. V lost 6 bases and J lost 6, with 17 bases in between. This CDR3 is built from 14 residues. As DNA, the CDR3 is TGTGCCAGCAGGGACTTCAGGGGATCATCTGAAGCTTTCTTT. Translation gives CASRDFRGSSEAFF.

The sample holds many counts of this clone. V gene TRBV11-2 combines with J gene TRBJ2-3; 8 positions match TRBD2. The junction had 11 bases not matched to a gene; V was cut back by 5 bases and J by 4 bases. This CDR3 has 16 amino acids. CDR1 and CDR2 (germline): SGHAT, FQNNGV. CDR3 nucleotide sequence: TGTGCCAGCAGCCGTACCCCGGGACTAGGGGCAGATACGCAGTATTTT. This translates into CASSRTPGLGADTQYF. Full variable domain (outside the CDR3, taken from reference TRBV11-2 and TRBJ2-3): EAGVAQSPRYKIIEKRQSVAFWCNPISGHATLYWYQQILGQGPKLLIQFQNNGVVDDSQLPKDRFSAERLKGVDSTLKIQPAKLEDSAVYLCASSRTPGLGADTQYFGPGTRLTVL.

This clone occurred many times. This chain links TRBV18 with TRBJ1-1; D is perhaps TRBD1 (5 bases). This CDR3 has 15 amino acids. CDR1 is KGHSH and CDR2 is LQKENI in the germline V gene. V was cut by 3 bases and J by 8 bases, with 19 bases left in between. CDR3 DNA sequence: TGTGCCAGCTCACCCCTACAGGACAACTGGGCCGAAGCTTTCTTT. Residues: CASSPLQDNWAEAFF.

Details on this clone: An end of the junction differs from the germline gene, which may be a read error. V and J are TRBV6-1 and TRBJ2-1; D might be TRBD2 (5 bases). CDR3 length: 15 residues. Germline V gene lookup returns CDR1 MNHNS and CDR2 SASEGT. CDR3 in DNA: TGTGCCAGCAGGAGGTTTGGAGGCTCCTACAATCAGCATTTCTTC. It yields the protein CASRRFGGSYNQHFF.